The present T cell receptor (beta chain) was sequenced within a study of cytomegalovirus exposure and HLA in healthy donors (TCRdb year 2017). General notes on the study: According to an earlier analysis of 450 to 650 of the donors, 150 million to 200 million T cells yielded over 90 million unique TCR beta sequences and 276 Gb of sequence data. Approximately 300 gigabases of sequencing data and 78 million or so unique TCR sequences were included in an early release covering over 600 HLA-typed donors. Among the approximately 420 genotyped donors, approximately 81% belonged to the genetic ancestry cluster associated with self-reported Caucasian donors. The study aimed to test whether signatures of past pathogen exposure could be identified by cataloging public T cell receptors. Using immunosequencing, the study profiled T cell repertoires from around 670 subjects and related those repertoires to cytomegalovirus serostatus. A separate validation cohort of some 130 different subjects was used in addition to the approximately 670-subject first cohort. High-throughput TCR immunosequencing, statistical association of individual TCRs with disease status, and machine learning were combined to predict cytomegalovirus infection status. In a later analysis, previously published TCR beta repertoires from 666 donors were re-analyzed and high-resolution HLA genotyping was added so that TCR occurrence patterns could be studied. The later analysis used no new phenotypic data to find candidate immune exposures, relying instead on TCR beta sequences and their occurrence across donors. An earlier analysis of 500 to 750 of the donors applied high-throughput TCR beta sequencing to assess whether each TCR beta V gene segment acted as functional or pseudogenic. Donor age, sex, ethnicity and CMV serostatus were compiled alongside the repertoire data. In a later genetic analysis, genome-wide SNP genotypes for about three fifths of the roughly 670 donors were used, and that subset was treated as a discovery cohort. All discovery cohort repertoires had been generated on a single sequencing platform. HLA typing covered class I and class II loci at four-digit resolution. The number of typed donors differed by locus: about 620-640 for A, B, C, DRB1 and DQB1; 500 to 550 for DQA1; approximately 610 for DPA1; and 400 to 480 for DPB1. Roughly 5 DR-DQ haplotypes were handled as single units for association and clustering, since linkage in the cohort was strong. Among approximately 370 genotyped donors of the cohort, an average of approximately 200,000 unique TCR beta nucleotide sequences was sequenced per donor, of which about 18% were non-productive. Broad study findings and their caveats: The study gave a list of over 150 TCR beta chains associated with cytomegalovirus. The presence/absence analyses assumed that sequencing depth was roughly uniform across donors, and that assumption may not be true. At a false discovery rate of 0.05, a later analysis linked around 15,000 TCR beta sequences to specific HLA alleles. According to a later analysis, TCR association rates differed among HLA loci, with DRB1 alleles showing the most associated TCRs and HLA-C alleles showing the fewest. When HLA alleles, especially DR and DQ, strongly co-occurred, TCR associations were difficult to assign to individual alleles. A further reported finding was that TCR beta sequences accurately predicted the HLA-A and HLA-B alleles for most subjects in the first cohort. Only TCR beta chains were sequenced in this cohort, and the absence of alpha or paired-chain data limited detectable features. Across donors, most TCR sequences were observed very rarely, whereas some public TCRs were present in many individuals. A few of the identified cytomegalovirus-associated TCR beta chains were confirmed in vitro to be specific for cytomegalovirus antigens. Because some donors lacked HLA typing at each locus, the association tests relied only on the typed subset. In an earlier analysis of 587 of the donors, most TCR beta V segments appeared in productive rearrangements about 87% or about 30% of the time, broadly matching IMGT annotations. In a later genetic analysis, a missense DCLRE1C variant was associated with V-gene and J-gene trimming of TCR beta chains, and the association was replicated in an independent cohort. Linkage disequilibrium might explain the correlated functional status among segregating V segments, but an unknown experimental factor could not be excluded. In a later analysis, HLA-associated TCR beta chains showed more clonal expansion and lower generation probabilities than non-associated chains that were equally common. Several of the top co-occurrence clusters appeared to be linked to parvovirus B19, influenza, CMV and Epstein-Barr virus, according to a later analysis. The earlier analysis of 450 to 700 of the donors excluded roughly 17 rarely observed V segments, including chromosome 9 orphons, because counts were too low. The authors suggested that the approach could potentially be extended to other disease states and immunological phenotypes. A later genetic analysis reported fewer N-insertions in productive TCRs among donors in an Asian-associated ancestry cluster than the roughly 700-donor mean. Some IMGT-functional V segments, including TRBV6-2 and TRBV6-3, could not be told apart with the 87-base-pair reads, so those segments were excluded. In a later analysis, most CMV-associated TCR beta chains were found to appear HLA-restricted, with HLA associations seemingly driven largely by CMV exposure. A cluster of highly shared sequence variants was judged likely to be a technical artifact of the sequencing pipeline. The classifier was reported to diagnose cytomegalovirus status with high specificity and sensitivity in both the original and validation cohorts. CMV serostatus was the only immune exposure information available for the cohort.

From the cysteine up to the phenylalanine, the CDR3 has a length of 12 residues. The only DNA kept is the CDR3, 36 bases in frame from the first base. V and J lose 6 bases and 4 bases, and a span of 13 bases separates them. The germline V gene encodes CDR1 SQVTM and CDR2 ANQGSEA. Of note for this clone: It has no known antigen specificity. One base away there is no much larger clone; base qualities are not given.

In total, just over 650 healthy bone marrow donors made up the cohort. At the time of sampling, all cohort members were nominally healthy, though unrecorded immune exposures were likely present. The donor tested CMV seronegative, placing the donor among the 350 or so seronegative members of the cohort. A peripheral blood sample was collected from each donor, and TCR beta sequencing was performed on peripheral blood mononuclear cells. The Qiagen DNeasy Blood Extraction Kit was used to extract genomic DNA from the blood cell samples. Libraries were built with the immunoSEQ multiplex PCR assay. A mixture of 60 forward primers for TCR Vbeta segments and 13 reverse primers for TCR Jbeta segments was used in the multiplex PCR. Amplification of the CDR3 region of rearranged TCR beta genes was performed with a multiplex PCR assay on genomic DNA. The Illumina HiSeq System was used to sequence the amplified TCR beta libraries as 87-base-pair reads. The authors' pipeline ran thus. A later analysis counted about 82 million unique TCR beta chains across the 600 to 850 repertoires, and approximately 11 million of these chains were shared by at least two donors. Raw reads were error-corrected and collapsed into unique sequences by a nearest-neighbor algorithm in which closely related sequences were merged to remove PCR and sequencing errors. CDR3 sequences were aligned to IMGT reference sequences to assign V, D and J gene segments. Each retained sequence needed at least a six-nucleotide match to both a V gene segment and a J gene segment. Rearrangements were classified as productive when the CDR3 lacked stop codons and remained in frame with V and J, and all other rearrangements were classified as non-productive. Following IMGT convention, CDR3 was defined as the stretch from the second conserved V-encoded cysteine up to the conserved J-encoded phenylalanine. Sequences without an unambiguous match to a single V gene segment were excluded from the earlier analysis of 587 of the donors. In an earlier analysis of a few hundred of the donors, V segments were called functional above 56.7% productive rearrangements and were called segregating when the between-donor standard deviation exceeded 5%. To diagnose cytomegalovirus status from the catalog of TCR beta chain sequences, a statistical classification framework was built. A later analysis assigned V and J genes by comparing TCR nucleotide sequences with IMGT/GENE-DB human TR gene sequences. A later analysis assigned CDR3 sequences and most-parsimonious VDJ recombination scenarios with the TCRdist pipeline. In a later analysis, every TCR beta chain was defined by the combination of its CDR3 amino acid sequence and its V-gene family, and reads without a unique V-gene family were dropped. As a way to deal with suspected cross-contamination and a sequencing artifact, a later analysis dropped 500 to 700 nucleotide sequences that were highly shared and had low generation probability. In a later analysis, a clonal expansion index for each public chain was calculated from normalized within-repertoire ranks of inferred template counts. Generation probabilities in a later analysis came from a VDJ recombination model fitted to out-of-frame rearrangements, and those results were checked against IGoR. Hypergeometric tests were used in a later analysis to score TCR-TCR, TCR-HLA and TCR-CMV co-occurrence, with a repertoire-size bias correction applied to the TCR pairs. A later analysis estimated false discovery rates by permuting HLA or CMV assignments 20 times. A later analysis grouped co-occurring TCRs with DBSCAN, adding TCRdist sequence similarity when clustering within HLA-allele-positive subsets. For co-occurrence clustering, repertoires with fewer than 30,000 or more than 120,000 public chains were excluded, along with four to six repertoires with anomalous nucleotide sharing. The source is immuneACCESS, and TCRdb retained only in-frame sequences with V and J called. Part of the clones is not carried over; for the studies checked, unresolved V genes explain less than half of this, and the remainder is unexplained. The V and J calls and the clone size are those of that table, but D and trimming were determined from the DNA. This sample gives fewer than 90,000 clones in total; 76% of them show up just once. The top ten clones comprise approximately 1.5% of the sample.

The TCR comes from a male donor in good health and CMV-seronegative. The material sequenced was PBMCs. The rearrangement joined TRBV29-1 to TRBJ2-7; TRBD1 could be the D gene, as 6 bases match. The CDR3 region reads CSVRTTGYEQYF. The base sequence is TGCAGCGTCAGAACTACAGGGTACGAGCAGTACTTC.